The 19 T cell receptor beta chains given below trace back to one sample, sequenced in a study of memory CD4+ T cells and cytomegalovirus serostatus. Single viable CD3+CD4+CD8-CD45RO+ cells were sorted as the memory CD4+ T cells. Only in-frame clones appear in the TCRdb table, and some are missing; sequencing was by immunoSEQ multiplex PCR. This sample has over 45,000 clones, with about four fifths found just once. The source material was memory CD4+ T cells from blood. The receptor set was obtained from an adult in good health and CMV-seronegative.

The chain couples TRBV29-1 to TRBJ2-3, with D possibly matching TRBD2 (7 bases). V was shortened by 5 bases and J by 3 bases, with 21 bases between the two germline ends. The CDR3 has 16 residues. In germline, CDR1 is SQVTM, CDR2 ANQGSEA. The CDR3 loop is CSVKGGGPRFTDTQYF. CDR3 in DNA: TGCAGCGTTAAAGGCGGGGGCCCTCGTTTTACAGATACGCAGTATTTT.

V is TRBV4-3 and J is TRBJ2-7; 7 nucleotides align to TRBD2. Looked up from germline, CDR1 is LGHNA and CDR2 is YSLEER. Trimming took 4 bases from V and 4 from J; bases not matched to a gene: 13. The CDR3 contains 16 residues. The CDR3 is CASSLRWGGAGYEQYF. The CDR3 nucleotides read TGCGCCAGCAGCCTGAGATGGGGAGGGGCAGGTTACGAGCAGTACTTC.

The rearrangement uses TRBV4-1 and TRBJ1-2; TRBD1 matches 7 bases. The CDR3 has 13 residues. Germline V CDR1 and CDR2: MGHRA, YSYEKL. V was pared by 4 bases and J by 3 bases, with 2 bases of the junction left unmatched. This CDR3 reads CASSRTGDYGYTF. In DNA, the CDR3 is TGCGCCAGCAGCCGCACAGGGGACTATGGCTACACCTTC.

As to this clone: The sample has other DNA sequences that encode this CDR3 too. The chain combines TRBV7-2 with TRBJ2-2; D might be TRBD1 (6 bases). Germline CDR1 reads SGHTA; CDR2 reads FQGNSA. The CDR3 has 15 residues. Trimming took off 5 bases at V and 1 base at J, with 11 bases between the two ends. The CDR3 is CASSLGQLNTGELFF. CDR3 coding DNA: TGTGCCAGCAGCCTAGGACAGTTGAACACCGGGGAGCTGTTTTTT.

This chain connects TRBV18 to TRBJ2-7; D may match TRBD1 or TRBD2 (6 bases each). Germline CDR1 reads KGHSH; CDR2 reads LQKENI. The CDR3 loop spans 16 amino acids. Trimming removed 1 base from V and 4 bases from J, with 17 bases in between. The CDR3 loop reads CASSPQSPGAVYEQYF. The CDR3 DNA reads TGTGCCAGCTCACCACAGTCCCCGGGGGCGGTTTACGAGCAGTACTTC.

The chain recombines TRBV7-2 with TRBJ1-2; no definite D call. Germline loops: CDR1 SGHTA, CDR2 FQGNSA. V lost 3 bases and J 2 bases, leaving 7 bases between the germline ends. This CDR3 comprises 13 residues. CDR3 loop: CASSLVENYGYTF. The DNA of the CDR3 is TGTGCCAGCAGCTTGGTCGAGAACTATGGCTACACCTTC.

The chain recombines TRBV5-6 with TRBJ2-1, with D uncertain. Germline V gene sequence: CDR1 SGHDT, CDR2 YYEEEE. Trimming took off 1 base at V and 0 bases at J, with 2 bases between the two ends. The CDR3 covers 13 residues. CDR3 nucleotides: TGTGCCAGCAGCTTGAGCTCCTACAATGAGCAGTTCTTC. Its protein is CASSLSSYNEQFF. The full variable domain, completed using reference TRBV5-6 and TRBJ2-1, is DAGVTQSPTHLIKTRGQQVTLRCSPKSGHDTVSWYQQALGQGPQFIFQYYEEEERQRGNFPDRFSGHQFPNYSSELNVNALLLGDSALYLCASSLSSYNEQFFGPGTRLTVL.

The chain uses TRBV5-1 and TRBJ1-3, with D maybe TRBD1 (5 bases). Germline CDR1 reads SGHRS; CDR2 reads YFSETQ. The CDR3 runs to 15 residues. V gave up 4 bases and J gave up 4 bases, with 15 bases separating them. CDR3 loop: CASSPVDTKGNTIYF. The CDR3 bases are TGCGCCAGCAGCCCGGTGGACACGAAAGGAAACACCATATATTTT.

V gene TRBV7-2 combines with J gene TRBJ1-1; D is undetermined. Trimming took 5 bases from V and 6 from J, leaving 16 bases between them. CDR1 and CDR2 from the germline V gene are SGHTA and FQGNSA. CDR3 size: 14 residues. This CDR3 is CASSPGILRAEAFF. The DNA of the CDR3 is TGTGCCAGCAGCCCCGGAATCTTGCGGGCTGAAGCTTTCTTT.

This clone was detected once. The chain combines TRBV2 with TRBJ2-3; D may match TRBD1 or TRBD2 (6 bases each). Trimming pared 2 bases from V and 8 bases from J, leaving 17 bases between. Looked up from germline, CDR1 is SNHLY and CDR2 is FYNNEI. This CDR3 has 15 amino acids. This CDR3 reads CASSESPGAALTQYF. The CDR3 bases are TGTGCCAGCAGTGAATCGCCGGGGGCCGCCCTTACGCAGTATTTT.

The rearrangement uses TRBV9 and TRBJ1-1, with D hard to call. Germline V gives CDR1 SGDLS, CDR2 YYNGEE. V shed 0 bases and J shed 0 bases, with 9 bases lying between them. This CDR3 has 15 residues. The CDR3 nucleotides read TGTGCCAGCAGCGTAGTCAGCGGGATGAACACTGAAGCTTTCTTT. Translation gives CASSVVSGMNTEAFF.

This chain uses TRBV4-3 with TRBJ2-7; TRBD1 aligns across 7 bases. The germline gives CDR1 LGHNA, CDR2 YSLEER. V trimming: 2 bases; J trimming: 3 bases; junction bases outside the gene matches: 7. CDR3 length: 15 residues. DNA for the CDR3: TGCGCCAGCAGCCAAACGTTCGGGACAGTCTACGAGCAGTACTTC. As protein: CASSQTFGTVYEQYF.

The J gene is TRBJ2-7, the V gene TRBV13; D is ambiguous. The CDR3 totals 15 residues. Per germline, CDR1 PRHDT and CDR2 FYEKMQ (reference sequence). Trimming cost V 3 bases and J 1 base, with 13 bases left between them. DNA for the CDR3: TGTGCCAGCAGCTTCCGGCAGTACCTTTCCTACGAGCAGTACTTC. This gives the protein CASSFRQYLSYEQYF.

V is TRBV7-2 and J is TRBJ1-1; 9 positions agree with TRBD1. V shed 2 bases and J 0 bases; nucleotides not matched to a gene: 10. Germline CDR1 and CDR2: SGHTA and FQGNSA. The CDR3 has 18 residues. CDR3: CASSLPPGTGSMNTEAFF. CDR3 bases: TGTGCCAGCAGCTTACCCCCTGGGACAGGGAGCATGAACACTGAAGCTTTCTTT.

V is TRBV11-2 and J is TRBJ2-3; 10 bases fit TRBD2. The CDR3 consists of 16 residues. Germline assignment: CDR1 SGHAT and CDR2 FQNNGV. With 6 bases clipped from V and 2 bases from J, the junction kept 8 bases outside the gene matches. CDR3 sequence: CASRHRGLANTDTQYF. The DNA of the CDR3 is TGTGCCAGCAGACACAGGGGACTAGCGAACACAGATACGCAGTATTTT.

The V call is TRBV5-5, the J call TRBJ2-1; TRBD2 agrees at 8 bases. The junction had 9 bases not matched to a gene; V was cut back by 4 bases and J by 9 bases. CDR1 and CDR2 from the germline V gene are SGHKS and YYEKEE (reference sequence). This CDR3 has 14 amino acids. In DNA, the CDR3 is TGTGCCAGCAGCATCGACGGGGGGGCCCTTGAGCAGTTCTTC. Translation: CASSIDGGALEQFF.

This sequence joins TRBV7-3 and TRBJ1-1; no firm D call. The CDR3 is 13 residues long. Deletions cut 5 bases from V and 1 base from J, with 8 bases between. The germline V gene has CDR1 SGHTA and CDR2 FQGTGA. CDR3 sequence (DNA): TGTGCCAGCAGCCCCCTGGGGAACACTGAAGCTTTCTTT. As protein: CASSPLGNTEAFF.

The V and J genes are TRBV30 and TRBJ2-5, with 11 bases aligning to TRBD2. The CDR3 runs to 15 residues. Per the germline V gene, CDR1 is GTSNPN and CDR2 is SVGIG (reference sequence). With 2 bases clipped from V and 5 bases from J, the junction kept 7 bases outside the gene matches. CDR3 sequence (DNA): TGTGCCTGGAGTATTAGCGGGGGGGCTGGGGAGACCCAGTACTTC. It codes for CAWSISGGAGETQYF.

The chain joins TRBV7-2 to TRBJ2-5; D is ambiguous. Germline CDR1 is SGHTA and CDR2 is FQGNSA. This CDR3 region has 12 residues. Deletions cut 6 bases from V and 5 bases from J, with 10 bases between. The CDR3 bases are TGTGCCAGCAGTATAGGCTCGGAGACCCAGTACTTC. This encodes CASSIGSETQYF.